A single T cell receptor (beta chain) is shown here with its context. Its target is unknown. This specimen belongs to a study of T cell responses to AZD1222 COVID-19 vaccine. Study-wide points: Sampled repertoires all dated from after the peak T cell response. With dominance at 160-218 and 743-854, vaccine-associated CD4 TCRs spanned spike. Only six individuals given AZD1222 were seropositive at baseline.

The CDR3 is 14 amino acids. After removal of 7 bases from V and 5 bases from J, the junction contained 8 bases not matched to a gene. Per germline, CDR1 MNHEY and CDR2 SVGAGI. The method was immunoSEQ multiplex PCR; TCRdb's version includes in-frame clones alone and lacks a portion of them. Of around 95,000 clones in the sample, 88% were seen once. This sample comprised peripheral blood, obtained on day 0 of AZD1222 vaccination. This TCR derives from an adult in good health. The chain links TRBV6-5 to TRBJ1-1, with 9 bases fitting TRBD1. CDR3 region: CASKSGTGSTEAFF. The CDR3 region has the DNA TGTGCCAGCAAATCCGGGACAGGGAGTACTGAAGCTTTCTTT.